The rows below give T cell receptor beta chains drawn from one sample of a study of identical twins. TCRdb called the 5' RACE reads again in MiXCR, with one record for every CDR3 protein. This sample yields around 250,000 distinct CDR3 sequences, of which roughly 13% are seen a single time; 4% to 5% belongs to the top ten. This sample was also put to use in a study of yellow fever vaccine responses in identical twins.

Sequencing was performed on memory (CD45RO+) T cells sorted from blood. These TCRs come from a woman under 30 in good health. Both conserved end residues are part of each CDR3. A D gene is named only where the DNA matches it firmly. Clone size appears in some rows only: once, few, many, or a class for an expanded clone.

NA	NA	TRBV5-4	TRBJ2-3	TGTGCCAGCAGCTTGATACAGGGAGGCGTAGATACGCAGTATTTT	CASSLIQGGVDTQYF
many	NA	TRBV12-3/TRBV12-4	TRBJ2-1	TGTGCCAGCACCAGGGGGGACCCCTACAATGAGCAGTTCTTC	CASTRGDPYNEQFF
few	NA	TRBV6-2/TRBV6-3	TRBJ2-2	TGTGCCAGCAGTTGGCAGGGCTTCGGGGAGCTGTTTTTT	CASSWQGFGELFF
few	NA	TRBV7-2	TRBJ2-7	TGTGCCAGCAGCCCCTCCTCTGGACTCGAGCAGTACTTC	CASSPSSGLEQYF
few	NA	TRBV19	TRBJ2-1	TGTGCCACCAACGGGGCCTCCTACAATGAGCAGTTCTTC	CATNGASYNEQFF
NA	TRBD2	TRBV29-1	TRBJ2-1	TGCAGCGTTGGGACTAGCAGGTCGGGTGAGCAGTTCTTC	CSVGTSRSGEQFF
few	TRBD1	TRBV5-1	TRBJ1-2	TGCGCCAGCAGGATGCAGGCAGGGGGGACGCTTAACTATGGCTACACCTTC	CASRMQAGGTLNYGYTF
NA	TRBD1	TRBV15	TRBJ2-3	TGTGCCACCAGCAGAGATAGGGGGCTAAACACAGATACGCAGTATTTT	CATSRDRGLNTDTQYF
NA	NA	TRBV5-1	TRBJ1-5	TGCGCCAGCAGTCCCGGGGCAGGGAGAGGTCAGCCCCAGCATTTT	CASSPGAGRGQPQHF
few	TRBD1	TRBV5-6	TRBJ2-6	TGTGCCAGCAGCGCGGACAGGGGAGTGGAGGTAGGGGCCAACGTCCTGACTTTC	CASSADRGVEVGANVLTF
NA	TRBD2	TRBV6-4	TRBJ2-1	TGTGCCAGCAGTGAAGCTAGCGGGGGGGCAAATGAGCAGTTCTTC	CASSEASGGANEQFF
NA	NA	TRBV7-8	TRBJ1-1	TGTGCCAGCAGCACCCCTTCTCGAGGGATTTGGACTGAAGCTTTCTTT	CASSTPSRGIWTEAFF
NA	TRBD2	TRBV28	TRBJ2-5	TGTGCCAGCAGTTTCCGGGCTAGCGGGATTAATCTCTACCAAGAGACCCAGTACTTC	CASSFRASGINLYQETQYF
many	NA	TRBV7-9	TRBJ1-5	TGTGCCAGCTCGACGGGGGCCACCAATCAGCCCCAGCATTTT	CASSTGATNQPQHF
NA	NA	TRBV19	TRBJ2-2	TGTGCCAGTAGTGCCCGGACGACGAACACCGGGGAGCTGTTTTTT	CASSARTTNTGELFF
few	TRBD1	TRBV6-5	TRBJ2-7	TGTGCCAGCAGTTACTCCAGGGGGAACACCTACCAGCAGTACTTC	CASSYSRGNTYQQYF
many	TRBD2	TRBV14	TRBJ2-1	TGTGCCAGCAGCCAAGAGGCTAGCGGGAACCCTCCCTACAATGAGCAGTTCTTC	CASSQEASGNPPYNEQFF
NA	NA	TRBV18	TRBJ2-7	TGTGCCAGCTCACCCGACCCGGCCTACGAGCAGTACTTC	CASSPDPAYEQYF
few	TRBD2	TRBV20-1	TRBJ2-5	TGCAGTGCTAGATGGACTAGCGAGTCGGAGACCCAGTACTTC	CSARWTSESETQYF
few	TRBD2	TRBV28	TRBJ2-5	TGTGCCAGCAGTGCAACCGGGACTAGAAGTGAGACCCAGTACTTC	CASSATGTRSETQYF
few	NA	TRBV5-1	TRBJ1-3	TGCGCCAGCAGCCTGACGGGACAAACCTCTGGAAACACCATATATTTT	CASSLTGQTSGNTIYF
many	NA	TRBV5-1	TRBJ2-2	TGCGCCAGCAGCCACAATACAGGGCCGGCCACCGGGGAGCTGTTTTTT	CASSHNTGPATGELFF
few	TRBD1	TRBV25-1	TRBJ1-5	TGTGCCAGTTGGACAGGGGTCATGAATCAGCCCCAGCATTTT	CASWTGVMNQPQHF
NA	TRBD1	TRBV11-2	TRBJ2-5	TGTGCCAGCAGCCTCCACACAGGGGCTCAAGAGACCCAGTACTTC	CASSLHTGAQETQYF
many	TRBD2	TRBV4-2	TRBJ2-1	TGTGCCAGCAGCCGCCGACTAGCGGGAGGCTCGCCCCCCGACAATGAGCAGTTCTTC	CASSRRLAGGSPPDNEQFF